These T cell receptor beta chains were read from a single sample in a study of cytomegalovirus exposure and HLA in healthy donors. Profiled with immunoSEQ multiplex PCR; TCRdb holds only in-frame clones, not every one. Found here are 170,000 or so clones, 75% to 85% of them singletons; the top ten hold 0.65%. Specimen: PBMCs. These receptors all come from a boy aged 5-17 years in good health and CMV-seronegative. The CDR3 runs from the conserved cysteine through the conserved F or W. D genes are given only for firm matches. A row's size may be missing; if present it is once, few, many or a size class.

TRBJ1-1 once TRBV7-3 TRBD1 TGTGCCAGCAGCTCCTCGGGCTTGGGGACAGGTGACGCTTTCTTT CASSSSGLGTGDAFF
TRBJ2-1 . TRBV29-1 TRBD2 TGCAGCGTTGATAGGACGCTAGCGGGGCCACCCTACAATGAGCAGTTCTTC CSVDRTLAGPPYNEQFF
TRBJ2-1 . TRBV7-9 . TGTGCCAGCAGCTTAGTATCGAATGAGCAGTTCTTC CASSLVSNEQFF
TRBJ2-7 . TRBV6-1 TRBD1 TGTGCCAGTAGTTCCGGGACAGGGTACTACGAGCAGTACTTC CASSSGTGYYEQYF
TRBJ1-1 few TRBV9 TRBD1 TGTGCCAGCAGCCCTCAGACAGGGAGGACTGAAGCTTTCTTT CASSPQTGRTEAFF
TRBJ2-3 . TRBV4-3 TRBD2 TGCGCCAGCAGCCAAGACCGGGAGGGCCGATATACGCAGTATTTT CASSQDREGRYTQYF
TRBJ2-7 . TRBV12-5 . TGTGCTAGTGGCTACGGGACCTACGAGCAGTACTTC CASGYGTYEQYF
TRBJ1-1 . TRBV6-1 . TGTGCCAGCAGGGCCGGACAGCTAGAGAGAACTGAAGCTTTCTTT CASRAGQLERTEAFF
TRBJ1-1 . TRBV2 TRBD1 TGTGCCAGCAGTAGACAGGGGGCCACTGAAGCTTTCTTT CASSRQGATEAFF
TRBJ2-4 . TRBV4-1 . TGCGCCAGCAGCCAAGATCAAGGCGGACAAGCCAAAAACATTCAGTACTTC CASSQDQGGQAKNIQYF
TRBJ1-1 . TRBV30 . TGTGCCTGGAGTGTTCGGAGTGAAGCTTTCTTT CAWSVRSEAFF
TRBJ2-1 . TRBV7-2 TRBD2 TGTGCCAGCAACCTCCCGGGGGGGCTTACGGAGTTCTTC CASNLPGGLTEFF
TRBJ1-1 . TRBV7-3 . TGTGCCAGCAGCTTAAATGGTATGACAGCGAACACTGAAGCTTTCTTT CASSLNGMTANTEAFF
TRBJ1-2 . TRBV19 . TGTGCCAGTAGCCCACAGGGTGTCTATGGCTACACCTTC CASSPQGVYGYTF
TRBJ2-1 . TRBV11-3 . TGTGCCAGCAGCTTAGATCGGGTGAATGAGCAGTTCTTC CASSLDRVNEQFF
TRBJ2-4 . TRBV5-1 . TGCGCCAGCAGCGTTAGCTTCCAAGCCAAAAACATTCAGTACTTC CASSVSFQAKNIQYF
TRBJ2-5 . TRBV9 . TGTGCCAGCAGCGGGGAGGCGGCGGGGTTTGGCAAAAAGACCCAGTACTTC CASSGEAAGFGKKTQYF
TRBJ2-5 . TRBV4-2 . TGTGCCAGCAGCCTCAAGGTGAAGGAGATGATTACCCAGTACTTC CASSLKVKEMITQYF
TRBJ2-1 . TRBV5-5 . TGTGCCAGCAGCTTCGAGCCTAACTACAATGAGCAGTTCTTC CASSFEPNYNEQFF
TRBJ2-1 once TRBV19 TRBD2 TGTGCCAGTAGTACCGGGACTAGCGGGGCTCTCTCCTACAATGAGCAGTTCTTC CASSTGTSGALSYNEQFF
TRBJ2-5 . TRBV11-3 . TGTGCCAGCAGCTTAGGGGGTGGCGAGGGCGGTAGGAAGCAGTACTTC CASSLGGGEGGRKQYF
TRBJ2-7 . TRBV12-5 TRBD1 TGTGCTAGTGGTCCCGGGACAGGGACCTACGAGCAGTACTTC CASGPGTGTYEQYF
TRBJ1-6 few TRBV14 . TGTGCCAGCAGCCACCCGCAGGGTAGGAATTCACCCCTCCACTTT CASSHPQGRNSPLHF